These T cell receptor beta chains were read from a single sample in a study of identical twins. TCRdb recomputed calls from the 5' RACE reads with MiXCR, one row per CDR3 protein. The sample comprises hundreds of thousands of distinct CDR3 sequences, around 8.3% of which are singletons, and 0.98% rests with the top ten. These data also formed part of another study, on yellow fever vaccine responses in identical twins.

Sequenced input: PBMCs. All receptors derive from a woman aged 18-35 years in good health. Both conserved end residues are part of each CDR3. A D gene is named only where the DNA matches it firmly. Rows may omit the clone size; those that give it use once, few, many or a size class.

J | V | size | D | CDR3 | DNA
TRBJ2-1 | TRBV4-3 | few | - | CASSQDPGGLEQFF | TGCGCCAGCAGCCAAGACCCTGGGGGGCTTGAGCAGTTCTTC
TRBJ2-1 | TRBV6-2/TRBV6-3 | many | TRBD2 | CASSDLLAGGLNEQFF | TGTGCCAGCAGTGACCTACTAGCGGGGGGGCTCAATGAGCAGTTCTTC
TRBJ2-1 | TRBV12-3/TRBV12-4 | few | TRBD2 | CASTKREGPEQFF | TGTGCCAGCACCAAGCGGGAGGGCCCCGAGCAGTTCTTC
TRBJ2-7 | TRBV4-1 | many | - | CASSQDSEQYF | TGCGCCAGCAGCCAAGATAGCGAGCAGTACTTC
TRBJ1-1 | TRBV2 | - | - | CASSNHGTEAFF | TGTGCCAGCAGCAACCATGGCACTGAAGCTTTCTTT
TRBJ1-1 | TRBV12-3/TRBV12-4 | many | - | CASSFQGLWAFF | TGTGCCAGCAGTTTCCAGGGGCTGTGGGCTTTCTTT
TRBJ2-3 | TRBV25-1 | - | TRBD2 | CASSGILAGDTDTQYF | TGTGCCAGCAGTGGGATCCTAGCGGGGGACACAGATACGCAGTATTTT
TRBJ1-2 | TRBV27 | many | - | CASSFRKNYGYTF | TGTGCCAGCAGTTTTCGGAAAAACTATGGCTACACCTTC
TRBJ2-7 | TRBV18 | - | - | CASSPQGNYEQYF | TGTGCCAGCTCACCACAGGGTAACTACGAGCAGTACTTC
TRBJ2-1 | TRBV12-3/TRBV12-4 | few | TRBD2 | CASSRGGVGGEQFF | TGTGCCAGCAGTCGGGGGGGCGTGGGAGGTGAGCAGTTCTTC
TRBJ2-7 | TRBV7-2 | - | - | CASSLRGEAYEQYF | TGTGCCAGCAGCTTGCGTGGGGAGGCTTACGAGCAGTACTTC
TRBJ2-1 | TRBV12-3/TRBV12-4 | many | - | CASTRGGFLDEQFF | TGTGCCAGCACCCGCGGTGGGTTTTTGGATGAGCAGTTCTTC
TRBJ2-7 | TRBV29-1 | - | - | CSVIYRDTAYEQYF | TGCAGCGTAATATACCGGGACACAGCCTACGAGCAGTACTTC
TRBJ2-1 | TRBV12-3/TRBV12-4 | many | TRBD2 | CASSLRRESNEQFF | TGTGCCAGCAGTTTAAGGCGGGAGTCTAATGAGCAGTTCTTC
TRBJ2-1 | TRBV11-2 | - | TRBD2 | CASSLLVGGGGYNEQFF | TGTGCCAGCAGCCTCCTGGTGGGTGGCGGGGGTTACAATGAGCAGTTCTTC
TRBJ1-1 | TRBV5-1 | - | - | CASSIDRNTEAFF | TGCGCCAGCAGCATAGATAGGAACACTGAAGCTTTCTTT